This T cell receptor (beta chain) is from a study of cytomegalovirus exposure and HLA in healthy donors. The CDR3 has 14 amino acids. Germline CDR1 is WSHSY and CDR2 is SAAADI. V was clipped by 5 bases and J by 0 bases, with 8 bases between them. The PCR ran on 60 Vbeta and 13 Jbeta primers. Sequencing used immunoSEQ multiplex PCR; TCRdb keeps in-frame clones, though not all of them. Here the sample spans about 93,000 clones, less than 80% being singletons. This sequence originates from a woman aged 40 to 55 in good health and CMV-seronegative. The chain employs TRBV10-2 and TRBJ2-1; D perhaps matches TRBD2 (5 bases). Sequencing was done on a sample of PBMCs. CDR3 amino acids: CASSPGSSYNEQFF. CDR3 nucleotide sequence: TGCGCCAGCAGTCCGGGAAGCTCCTACAATGAGCAGTTCTTC.